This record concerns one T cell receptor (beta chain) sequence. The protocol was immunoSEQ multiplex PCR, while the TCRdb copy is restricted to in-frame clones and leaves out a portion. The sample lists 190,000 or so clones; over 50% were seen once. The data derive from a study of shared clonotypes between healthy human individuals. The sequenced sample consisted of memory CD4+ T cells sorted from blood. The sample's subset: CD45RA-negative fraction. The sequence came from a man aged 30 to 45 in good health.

This chain's CDR3 is CASMRDRAYEQFF. In DNA, the CDR3 is TGTGCCAGCATGCGGGACAGGGCGTATGAGCAGTTCTTC. V gene TRBV6-5 combines with J gene TRBJ2-1, with 9 bases identical to TRBD1. CDR1 MNHEY and CDR2 SVGAGI come from the germline V gene. The CDR3 length is 13 residues. V gave up 7 bases and J gave up 8 bases; unmatched junction bases: 6.